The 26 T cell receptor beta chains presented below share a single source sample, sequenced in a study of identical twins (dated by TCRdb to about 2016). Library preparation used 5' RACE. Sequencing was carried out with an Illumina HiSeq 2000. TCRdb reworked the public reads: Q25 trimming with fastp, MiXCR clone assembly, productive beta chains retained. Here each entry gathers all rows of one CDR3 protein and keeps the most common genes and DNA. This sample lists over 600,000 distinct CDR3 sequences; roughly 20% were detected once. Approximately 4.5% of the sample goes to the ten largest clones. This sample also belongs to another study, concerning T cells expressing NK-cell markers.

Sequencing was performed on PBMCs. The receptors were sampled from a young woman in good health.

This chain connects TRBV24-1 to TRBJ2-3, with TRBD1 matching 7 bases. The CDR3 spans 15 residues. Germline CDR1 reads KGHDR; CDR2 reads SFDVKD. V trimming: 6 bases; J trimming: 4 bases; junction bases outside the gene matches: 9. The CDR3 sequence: CATSRGQGESDTQYF. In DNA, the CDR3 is TGTGCCACCAGTAGAGGTCAGGGGGAGTCAGATACGCAGTATTTT.

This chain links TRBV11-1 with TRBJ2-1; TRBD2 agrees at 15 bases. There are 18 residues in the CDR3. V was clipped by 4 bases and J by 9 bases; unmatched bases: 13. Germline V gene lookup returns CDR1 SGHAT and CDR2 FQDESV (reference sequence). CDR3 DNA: TGTGCCAGCAGCTCCGGGACTAGCGGGAGGTCTACAGGGCCTGAGCAGTTCTTC. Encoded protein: CASSSGTSGRSTGPEQFF. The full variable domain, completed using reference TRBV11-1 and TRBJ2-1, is EAEVAQSPRYKITEKSQAVAFWCDPISGHATLYWYRQILGQGPELLVQFQDESVVDDSQLPKDRFSAERLKGVDSTLKIQPAELGDSAMYLCASSSGTSGRSTGPEQFFGPGTRLTVL.

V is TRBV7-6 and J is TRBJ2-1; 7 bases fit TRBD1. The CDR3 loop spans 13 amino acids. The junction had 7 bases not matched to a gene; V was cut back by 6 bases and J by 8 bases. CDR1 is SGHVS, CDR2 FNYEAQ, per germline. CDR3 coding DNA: TGTGCCAGCAGATCCGACAGGGTACATGAGCAGTTCTTC. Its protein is CASRSDRVHEQFF. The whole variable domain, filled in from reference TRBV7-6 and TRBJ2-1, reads GAGVSQSPRYKVTKRGQDVALRCDPISGHVSLYWYRQALGQGPEFLTYFNYEAQQDKSGLPNDRFSAERPEGSISTLTIQRTEQRDSAMYRCASRSDRVHEQFFGPGTRLTVL.

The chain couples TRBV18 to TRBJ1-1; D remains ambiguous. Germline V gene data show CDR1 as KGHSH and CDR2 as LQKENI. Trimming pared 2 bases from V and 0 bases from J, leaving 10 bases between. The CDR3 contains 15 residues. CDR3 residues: CASSPARRMNTEAFF. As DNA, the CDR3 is TGTGCCAGCTCACCAGCACGGCGGATGAACACTGAAGCTTTCTTT.

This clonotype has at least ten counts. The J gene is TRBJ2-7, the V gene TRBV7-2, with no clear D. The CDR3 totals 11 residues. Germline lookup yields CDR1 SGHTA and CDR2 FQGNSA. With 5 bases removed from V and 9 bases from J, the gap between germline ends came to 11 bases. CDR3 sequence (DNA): TGTGCCAGCAGCCTCTTTACCGGGCAGTACTTC. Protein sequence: CASSLFTGQYF.

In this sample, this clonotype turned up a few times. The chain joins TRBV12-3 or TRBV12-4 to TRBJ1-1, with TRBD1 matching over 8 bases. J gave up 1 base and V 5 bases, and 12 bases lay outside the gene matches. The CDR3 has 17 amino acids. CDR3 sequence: CASSPSSGGWGNTEAFF. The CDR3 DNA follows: TGTGCCAGCAGTCCGAGTTCAGGGGGCTGGGGGAACACTGAAGCTTTCTTT.

DNA of the CDR3: TGTGCCAGCAGCTTGGTTCCAAACGAGCAGTACTTC. Amino acids: CASSLVPNEQYF. This chain connects TRBV5-6 to TRBJ2-7; D gene unclear. The CDR3 extends over 12 amino acids. Germline CDR1 SGHDT, CDR2 YYEEEE. Trimming removed 0 bases at V and 5 bases at J, with 6 bases between.

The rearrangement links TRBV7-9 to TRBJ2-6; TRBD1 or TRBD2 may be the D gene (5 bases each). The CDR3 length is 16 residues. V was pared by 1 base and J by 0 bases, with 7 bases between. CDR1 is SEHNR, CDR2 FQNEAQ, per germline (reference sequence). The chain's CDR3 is CASSLVGVSGANVLTF. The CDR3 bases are TGTGCCAGCAGCTTAGTGGGGGTCTCTGGGGCCAACGTCCTGACTTTC.

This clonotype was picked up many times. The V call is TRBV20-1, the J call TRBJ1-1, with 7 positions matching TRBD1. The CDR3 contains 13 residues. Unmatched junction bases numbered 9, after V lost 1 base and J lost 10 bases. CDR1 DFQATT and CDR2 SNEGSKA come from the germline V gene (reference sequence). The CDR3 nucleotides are TGCAGTGCTAGAGGGGAAGGGGGCTTGGGAGCTTTCTTT. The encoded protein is CSARGEGGLGAFF.

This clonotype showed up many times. In nucleotides, the CDR3 is TGTGCCAGCAGCTTCACGGGACTAAAGGACGAGCAGTACTTC. This codes for CASSFTGLKDEQYF. This chain uses TRBV7-2 with TRBJ2-7; 7 bases agree with TRBD2. V shed 3 bases and J 5 bases; nucleotides not matched to a gene: 7. The CDR3 contains 14 residues. Germline values: CDR1 SGHTA, CDR2 FQGNSA.

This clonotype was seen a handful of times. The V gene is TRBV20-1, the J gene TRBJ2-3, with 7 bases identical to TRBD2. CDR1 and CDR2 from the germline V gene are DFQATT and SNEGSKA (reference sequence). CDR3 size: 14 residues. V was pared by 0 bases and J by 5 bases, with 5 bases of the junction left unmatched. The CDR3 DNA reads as TGCAGTGCTAGAGAGGGAGGGCCGGGAGATACGCAGTATTTT. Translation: CSAREGGPGDTQYF.

The CDR3 sequence: CASSPTAQETQYF. CDR3 coding DNA: TGTGCCAGCAGCCCGACGGCGCAAGAGACCCAGTACTTC. This chain joins TRBV7-9 and TRBJ2-5; D is unclear. The CDR3 has 13 residues. Looked up from germline, CDR1 is SEHNR and CDR2 is FQNEAQ (reference sequence). V dropped 5 bases and J dropped 2 bases, with 9 bases sitting between them.

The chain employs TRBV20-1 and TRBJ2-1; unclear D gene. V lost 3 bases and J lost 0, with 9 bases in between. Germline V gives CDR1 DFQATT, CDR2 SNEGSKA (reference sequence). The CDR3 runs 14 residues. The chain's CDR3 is CSASMRTSYNEQFF. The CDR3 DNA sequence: TGCAGTGCTAGTATGCGGACCTCCTACAATGAGCAGTTCTTC.

This CDR3 reads CASSTSGGAATQYF. CDR3 sequence (DNA): TGTGCCAGCAGTACTAGCGGGGGGGCAGCTACGCAGTATTTT. The gene calls are TRBV7-6 and TRBJ2-3; 13 bases agree with TRBD2. The ends lost 6 bases at V and 8 bases at J; junction bases unmatched: 5. The CDR3 runs 14 residues. Germline CDR1 reads SGHVS; CDR2 reads FNYEAQ. Full variable domain (rest looked up from reference TRBV7-6 and TRBJ2-3): GAGVSQSPRYKVTKRGQDVALRCDPISGHVSLYWYRQALGQGPEFLTYFNYEAQQDKSGLPNDRFSAERPEGSISTLTIQRTEQRDSAMYRCASSTSGGAATQYFGPGTRLTVL.

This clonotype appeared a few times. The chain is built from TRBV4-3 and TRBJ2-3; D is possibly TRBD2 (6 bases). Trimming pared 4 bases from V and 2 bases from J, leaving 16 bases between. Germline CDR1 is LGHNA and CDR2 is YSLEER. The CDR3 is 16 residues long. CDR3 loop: CASSRRGAGTTDTQYF. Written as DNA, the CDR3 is TGCGCCAGCAGCCGGAGGGGTGCGGGCACCACAGATACGCAGTATTTT.

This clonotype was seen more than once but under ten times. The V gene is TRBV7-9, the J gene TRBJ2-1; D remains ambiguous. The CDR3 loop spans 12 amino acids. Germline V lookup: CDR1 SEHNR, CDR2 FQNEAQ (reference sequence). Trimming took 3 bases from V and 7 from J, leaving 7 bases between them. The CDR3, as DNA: TGTGCCAGCAGCTTTCGAGAGAATGAGCAGTTCTTC. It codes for CASSFRENEQFF.

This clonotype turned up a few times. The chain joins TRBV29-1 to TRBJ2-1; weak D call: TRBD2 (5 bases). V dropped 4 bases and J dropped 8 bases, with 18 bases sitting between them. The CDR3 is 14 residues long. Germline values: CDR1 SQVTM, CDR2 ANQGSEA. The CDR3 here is CSVGASRGMDEQFF. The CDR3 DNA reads TGCAGCGTTGGGGCTAGCAGAGGAATGGATGAGCAGTTCTTC.

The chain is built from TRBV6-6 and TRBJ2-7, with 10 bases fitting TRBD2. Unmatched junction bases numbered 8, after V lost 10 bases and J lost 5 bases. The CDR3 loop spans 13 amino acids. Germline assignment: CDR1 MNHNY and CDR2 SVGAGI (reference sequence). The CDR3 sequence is CAIRAGGFDEQYF. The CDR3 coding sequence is TGTGCCATCCGAGCGGGGGGGTTTGACGAGCAGTACTTC.

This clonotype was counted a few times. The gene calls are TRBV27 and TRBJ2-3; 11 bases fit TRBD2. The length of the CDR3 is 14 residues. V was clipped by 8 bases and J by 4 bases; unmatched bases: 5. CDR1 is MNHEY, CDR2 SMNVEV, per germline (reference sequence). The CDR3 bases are TGTGCCAGCCTTCAACTAGCGGGAGCAGATACGCAGTATTTT. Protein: CASLQLAGADTQYF.

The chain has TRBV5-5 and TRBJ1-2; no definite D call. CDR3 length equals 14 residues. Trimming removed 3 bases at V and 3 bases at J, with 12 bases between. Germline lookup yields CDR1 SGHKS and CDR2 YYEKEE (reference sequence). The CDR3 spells CASSSIPVDYGYTF. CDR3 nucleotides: TGTGCCAGCAGCTCAATCCCAGTTGACTATGGCTACACCTTC. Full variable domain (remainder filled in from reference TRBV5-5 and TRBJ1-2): DAGVTQSPTHLIKTRGQQVTLRCSPISGHKSVSWYQQVLGQGPQFIFQYYEKEERGRGNFPDRFSARQFPNYSSELNVNALLLGDSALYLCASSSIPVDYGYTFGSGTRLTVV.

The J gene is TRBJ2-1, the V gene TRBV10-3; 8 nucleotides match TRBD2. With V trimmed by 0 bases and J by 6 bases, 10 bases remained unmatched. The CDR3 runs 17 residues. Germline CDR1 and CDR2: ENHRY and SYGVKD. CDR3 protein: CAISESLSGRAVNEQFF. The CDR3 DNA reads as TGTGCCATCAGTGAGTCGTTGAGCGGGAGAGCCGTCAATGAGCAGTTCTTC.

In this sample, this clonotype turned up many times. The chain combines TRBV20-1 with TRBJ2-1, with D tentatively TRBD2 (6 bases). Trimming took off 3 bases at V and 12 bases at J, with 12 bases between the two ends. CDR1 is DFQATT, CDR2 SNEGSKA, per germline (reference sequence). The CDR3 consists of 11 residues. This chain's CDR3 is CSARGDFLQFF. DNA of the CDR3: TGCAGTGCTAGGGGGGACTTCTTGCAGTTCTTC.

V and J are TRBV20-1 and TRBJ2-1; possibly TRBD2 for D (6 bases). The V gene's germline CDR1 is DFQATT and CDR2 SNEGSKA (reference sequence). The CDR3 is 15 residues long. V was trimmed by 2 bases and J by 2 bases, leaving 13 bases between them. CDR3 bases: TGCAGTGCTAGATCCATCCGCGGGACCTACAATGAGCAGTTCTTC. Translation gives CSARSIRGTYNEQFF.

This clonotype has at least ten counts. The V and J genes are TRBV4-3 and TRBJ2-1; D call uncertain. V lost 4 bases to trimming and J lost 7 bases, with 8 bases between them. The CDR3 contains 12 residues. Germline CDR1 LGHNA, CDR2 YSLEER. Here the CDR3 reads CASSLHRNEQFF. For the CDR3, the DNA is TGCGCCAGCAGCCTACACCGGAATGAGCAGTTCTTC.

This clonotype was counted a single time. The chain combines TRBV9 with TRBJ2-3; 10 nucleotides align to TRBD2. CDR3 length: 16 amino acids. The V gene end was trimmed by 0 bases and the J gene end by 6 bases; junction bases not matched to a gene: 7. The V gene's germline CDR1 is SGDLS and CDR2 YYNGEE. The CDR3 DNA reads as TGTGCCAGCAGCGTAGCCCGAGCGGGGGGGCGCGATACGCAGTATTTT. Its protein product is CASSVARAGGRDTQYF.

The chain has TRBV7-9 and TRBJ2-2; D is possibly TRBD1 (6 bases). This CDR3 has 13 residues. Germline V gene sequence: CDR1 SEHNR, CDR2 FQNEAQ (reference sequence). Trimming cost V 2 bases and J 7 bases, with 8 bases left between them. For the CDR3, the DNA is TGTGCCAGCAGCTTAACAGGGTTCGGGGAGCTGTTTTTT. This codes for CASSLTGFGELFF.